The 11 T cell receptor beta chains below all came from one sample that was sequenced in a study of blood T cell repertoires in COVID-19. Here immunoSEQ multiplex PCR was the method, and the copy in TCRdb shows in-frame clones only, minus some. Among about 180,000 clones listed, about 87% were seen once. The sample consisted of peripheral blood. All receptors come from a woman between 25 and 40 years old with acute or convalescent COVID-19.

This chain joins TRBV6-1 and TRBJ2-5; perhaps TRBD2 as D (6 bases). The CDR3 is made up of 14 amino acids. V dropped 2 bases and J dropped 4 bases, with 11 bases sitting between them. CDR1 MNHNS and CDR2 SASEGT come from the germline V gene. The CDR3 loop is CASSEIQGGETQYF. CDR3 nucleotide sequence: TGTGCCAGCAGTGAAATCCAGGGAGGAGAGACCCAGTACTTC.

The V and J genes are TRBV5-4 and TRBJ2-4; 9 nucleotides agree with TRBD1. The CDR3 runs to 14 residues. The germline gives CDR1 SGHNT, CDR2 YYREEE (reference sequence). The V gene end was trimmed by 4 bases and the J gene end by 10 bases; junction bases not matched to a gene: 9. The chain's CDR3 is CASSPRDRVNIQYF. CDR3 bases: TGTGCCAGCAGCCCCCGGGACAGGGTCAATATTCAGTACTTC.

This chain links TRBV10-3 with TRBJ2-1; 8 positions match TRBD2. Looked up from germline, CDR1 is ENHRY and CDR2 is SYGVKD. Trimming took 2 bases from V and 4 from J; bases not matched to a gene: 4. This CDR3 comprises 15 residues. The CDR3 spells CAISETGGGYNEQFF. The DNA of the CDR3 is TGTGCCATCAGTGAGACGGGAGGGGGGTACAATGAGCAGTTCTTC.

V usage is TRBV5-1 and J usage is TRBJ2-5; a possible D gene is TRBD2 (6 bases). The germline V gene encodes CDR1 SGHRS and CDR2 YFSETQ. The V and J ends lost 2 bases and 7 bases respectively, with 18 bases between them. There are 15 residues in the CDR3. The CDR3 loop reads CASSFSGRGDGTQYF. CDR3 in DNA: TGCGCCAGCAGCTTTTCGGGGCGGGGCGACGGGACCCAGTACTTC.

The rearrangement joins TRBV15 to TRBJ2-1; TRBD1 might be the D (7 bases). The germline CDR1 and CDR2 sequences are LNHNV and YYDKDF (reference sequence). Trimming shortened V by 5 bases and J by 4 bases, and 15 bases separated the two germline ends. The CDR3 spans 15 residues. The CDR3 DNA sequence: TGTGCCACCAGCCAATCGACAGGGACTTACAATGAGCAGTTCTTC. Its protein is CATSQSTGTYNEQFF.

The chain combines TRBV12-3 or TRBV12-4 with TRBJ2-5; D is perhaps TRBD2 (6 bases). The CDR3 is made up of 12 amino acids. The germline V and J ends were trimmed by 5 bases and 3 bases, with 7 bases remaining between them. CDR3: CASSRREETQYF. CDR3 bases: TGTGCCAGCAGTAGGAGGGAAGAGACCCAGTACTTC.

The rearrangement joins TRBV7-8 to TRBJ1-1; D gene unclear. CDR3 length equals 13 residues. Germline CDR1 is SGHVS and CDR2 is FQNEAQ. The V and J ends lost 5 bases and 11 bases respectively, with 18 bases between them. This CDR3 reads CASSQHGVGLAFF. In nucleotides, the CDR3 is TGTGCCAGCAGCCAACACGGGGTAGGATTGGCTTTCTTT.

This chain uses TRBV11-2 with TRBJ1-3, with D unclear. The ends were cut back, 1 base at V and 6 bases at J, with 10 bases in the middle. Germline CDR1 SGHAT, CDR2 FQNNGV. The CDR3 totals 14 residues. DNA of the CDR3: TGTGCCAGCAGCTTAGTGGGAGGGTTAAACACCATATATTTT. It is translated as CASSLVGGLNTIYF.

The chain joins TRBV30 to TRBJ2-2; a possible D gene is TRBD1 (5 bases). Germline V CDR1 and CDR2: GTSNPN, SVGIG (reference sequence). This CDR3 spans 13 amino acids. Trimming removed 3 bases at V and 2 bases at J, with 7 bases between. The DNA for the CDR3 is TGTGCCTGGAGGACAGTAAACACCGGGGAGCTGTTTTTT. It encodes CAWRTVNTGELFF. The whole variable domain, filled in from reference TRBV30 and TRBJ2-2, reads SQTIHQWPATLVQPVGSPLSLECTVEGTSNPNLYWYRQAAGRGLQLLFYSVGIGQISSEVPQNLSASRPQDRQFILSSKKLLLSDSGFYLCAWRTVNTGELFFGEGSRLTVL.

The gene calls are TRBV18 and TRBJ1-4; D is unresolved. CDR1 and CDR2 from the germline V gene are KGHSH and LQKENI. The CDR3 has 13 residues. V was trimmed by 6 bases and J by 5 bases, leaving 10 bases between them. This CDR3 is CASSGTHNEKLFF. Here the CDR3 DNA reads TGTGCCAGCTCGGGCACTCACAATGAAAAACTGTTTTTT.

The chain's CDR3 is CASSLGLGTGANVLTF. In DNA, the CDR3 is TGCGCCAGCAGCCTTGGACTCGGGACAGGGGCCAACGTCCTGACTTTC. The J gene is TRBJ2-6, the V gene TRBV4-1; D is possibly TRBD1 (6 bases). The CDR3 covers 16 residues. Deletions cut 4 bases from V and 4 bases from J, with 14 bases between. Germline-derived CDR1 and CDR2 are MGHRA and YSYEKL.